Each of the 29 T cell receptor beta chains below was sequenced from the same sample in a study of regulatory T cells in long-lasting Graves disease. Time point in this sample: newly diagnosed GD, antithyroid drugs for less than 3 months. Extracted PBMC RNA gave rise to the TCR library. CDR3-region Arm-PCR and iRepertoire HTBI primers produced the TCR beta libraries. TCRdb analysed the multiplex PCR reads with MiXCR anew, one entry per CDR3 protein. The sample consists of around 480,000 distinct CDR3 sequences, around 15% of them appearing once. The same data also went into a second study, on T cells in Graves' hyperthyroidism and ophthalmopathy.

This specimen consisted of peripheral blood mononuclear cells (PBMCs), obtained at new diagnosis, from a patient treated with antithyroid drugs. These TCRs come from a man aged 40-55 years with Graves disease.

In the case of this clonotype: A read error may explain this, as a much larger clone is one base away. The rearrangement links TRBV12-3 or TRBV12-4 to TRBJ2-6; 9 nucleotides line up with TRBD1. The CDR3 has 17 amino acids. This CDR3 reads CASSSGQGTAGVNVLTF. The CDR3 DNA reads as TGTGCCAGCAGTTCCGGACAGGGGACCGCTGGGGTCAACGTCCTGACTTTC.

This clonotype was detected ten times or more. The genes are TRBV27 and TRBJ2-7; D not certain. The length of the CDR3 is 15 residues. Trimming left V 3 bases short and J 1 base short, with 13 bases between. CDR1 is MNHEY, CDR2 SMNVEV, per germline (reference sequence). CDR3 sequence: CASSFRVGWSYEQYF. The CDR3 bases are TGTGCCAGCAGTTTTCGGGTTGGGTGGTCCTACGAGCAGTACTTC.

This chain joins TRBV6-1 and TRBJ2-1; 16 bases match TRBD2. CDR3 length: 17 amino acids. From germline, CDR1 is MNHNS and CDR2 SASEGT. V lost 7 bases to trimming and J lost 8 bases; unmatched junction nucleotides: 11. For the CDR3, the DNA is TGTGCCAGCACTCCAGGGACTAGCGGGAGGGCCTGGGATGAGCAGTTCTTC. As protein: CASTPGTSGRAWDEQFF.

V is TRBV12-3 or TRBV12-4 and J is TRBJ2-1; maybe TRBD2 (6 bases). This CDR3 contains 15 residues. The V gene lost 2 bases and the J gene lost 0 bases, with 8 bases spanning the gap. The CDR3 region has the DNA TGTGCCAGCAGTTTATATAGCGGCTCCTACAATGAGCAGTTCTTC. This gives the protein CASSLYSGSYNEQFF.

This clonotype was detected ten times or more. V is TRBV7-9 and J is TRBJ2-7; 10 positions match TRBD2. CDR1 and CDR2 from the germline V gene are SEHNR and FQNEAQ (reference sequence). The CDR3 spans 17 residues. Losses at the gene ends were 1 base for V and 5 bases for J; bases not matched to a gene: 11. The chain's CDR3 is CASSLESLAGAYDEQYF. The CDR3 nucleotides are TGTGCCAGCAGCTTAGAGTCGCTAGCGGGAGCTTACGACGAGCAGTACTTC.

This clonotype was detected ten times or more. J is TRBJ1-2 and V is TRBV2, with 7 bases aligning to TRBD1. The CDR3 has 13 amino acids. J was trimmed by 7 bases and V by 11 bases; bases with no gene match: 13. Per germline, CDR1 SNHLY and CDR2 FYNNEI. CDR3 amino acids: CAARDSLNPGYTF. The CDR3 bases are TGTGCCGCCAGGGACAGTTTGAATCCTGGCTACACCTTC.

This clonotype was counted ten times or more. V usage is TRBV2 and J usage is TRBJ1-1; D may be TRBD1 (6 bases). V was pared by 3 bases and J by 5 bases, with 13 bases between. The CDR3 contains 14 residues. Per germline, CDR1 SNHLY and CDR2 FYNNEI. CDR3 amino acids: CASSDWGAVTEAFF. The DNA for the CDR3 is TGTGCCAGCAGTGATTGGGGGGCCGTGACTGAAGCTTTCTTT. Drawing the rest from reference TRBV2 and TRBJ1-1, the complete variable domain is EPEVTQTPSHQVTQMGQEVILRCVPISNHLYFYWYRQILGQKVEFLVSFYNNEISEKSEIFDDQFSVERPDGSNFTLKIRSTKLEDSAMYFCASSDWGAVTEAFFGQGTRLTVV.

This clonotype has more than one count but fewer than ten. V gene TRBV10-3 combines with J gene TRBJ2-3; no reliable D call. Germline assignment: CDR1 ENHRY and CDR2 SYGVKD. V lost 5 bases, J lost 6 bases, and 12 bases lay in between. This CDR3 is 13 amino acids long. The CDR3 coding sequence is TGTGCCATCAGTTGGACCGGCGCCGATACGCAGTATTTT. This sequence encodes CAISWTGADTQYF.

The CDR3 region has the DNA TGTGCCAGCAGCTTAACGTTCACCGGGAGGGGGACCGGGGAGCTGTTTTTT. Amino acids: CASSLTFTGRGTGELFF. V is TRBV7-3 and J is TRBJ2-2; 8 nucleotides align to TRBD2. CDR3 length equals 17 residues. The germline gives CDR1 SGHTA, CDR2 FQGTGA. V lost 0 bases and J lost 5; bases outside the gene matches: 8. Drawing the rest from reference TRBV7-3 and TRBJ2-2, the complete variable domain is GAGVSQTPSNKVTEKGKYVELRCDPISGHTALYWYRQSLGQGPEFLIYFQGTGAADDSGLPNDRFFAVRPEGSVSTLKIQRTERGDSAVYLCASSLTFTGRGTGELFFGEGSRLTVL.

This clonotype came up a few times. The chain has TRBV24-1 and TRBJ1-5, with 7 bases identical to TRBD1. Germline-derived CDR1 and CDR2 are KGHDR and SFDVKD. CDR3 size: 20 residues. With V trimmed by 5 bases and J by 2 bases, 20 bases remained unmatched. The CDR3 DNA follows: TGTGCCACCAGTGGCGGTCCCCGACAGGGCGGGTATATGGGCAATCAGCCCCAGCATTTT. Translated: CATSGGPRQGGYMGNQPQHF.

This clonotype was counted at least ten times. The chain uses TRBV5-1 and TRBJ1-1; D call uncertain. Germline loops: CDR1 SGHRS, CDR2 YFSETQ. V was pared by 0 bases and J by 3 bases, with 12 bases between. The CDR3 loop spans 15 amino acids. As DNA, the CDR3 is TGCGCCAGCAGCTTGGAAGGTTTCGCGTACACTGAAGCTTTCTTT. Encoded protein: CASSLEGFAYTEAFF.

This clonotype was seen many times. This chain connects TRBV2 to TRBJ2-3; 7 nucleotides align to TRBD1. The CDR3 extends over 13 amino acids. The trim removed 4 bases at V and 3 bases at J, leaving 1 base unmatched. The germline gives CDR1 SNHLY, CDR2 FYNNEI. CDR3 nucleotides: TGTGCCAGCAGTGGACAGGGAACAGATACGCAGTATTTT. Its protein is CASSGQGTDTQYF.

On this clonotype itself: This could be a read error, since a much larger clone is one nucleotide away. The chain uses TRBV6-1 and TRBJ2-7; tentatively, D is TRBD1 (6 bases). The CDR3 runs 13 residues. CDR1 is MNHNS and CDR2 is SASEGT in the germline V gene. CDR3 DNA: TGTGCCAACAGTATGTACAGGGCGGGCGAGCAGTACTTC. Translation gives CANSMYRAGEQYF.

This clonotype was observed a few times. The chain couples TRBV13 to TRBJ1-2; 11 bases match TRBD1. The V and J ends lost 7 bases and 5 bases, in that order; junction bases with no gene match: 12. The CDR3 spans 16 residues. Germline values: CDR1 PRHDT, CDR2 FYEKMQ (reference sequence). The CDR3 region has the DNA TGTGCCAGCACCAAAAACGGACAGGGGGCGGGTTATGGCTACACCTTC. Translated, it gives CASTKNGQGAGYGYTF. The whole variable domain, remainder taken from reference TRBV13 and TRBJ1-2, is AAGVIQSPRHLIKEKRETATLKCYPIPRHDTVYWYQQGPGQDPQFLISFYEKMQSDKGSIPDRFSAQQFSDYHSELNMSSLELGDSALYFCASTKNGQGAGYGYTFGSGTRLTVV.

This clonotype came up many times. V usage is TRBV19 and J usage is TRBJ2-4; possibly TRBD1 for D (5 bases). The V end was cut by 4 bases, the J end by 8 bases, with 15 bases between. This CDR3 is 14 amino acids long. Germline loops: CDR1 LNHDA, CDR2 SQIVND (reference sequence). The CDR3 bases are TGTGCCAGTAGTAAATCCTACAGGCTTGACATTCAGTACTTC. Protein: CASSKSYRLDIQYF.

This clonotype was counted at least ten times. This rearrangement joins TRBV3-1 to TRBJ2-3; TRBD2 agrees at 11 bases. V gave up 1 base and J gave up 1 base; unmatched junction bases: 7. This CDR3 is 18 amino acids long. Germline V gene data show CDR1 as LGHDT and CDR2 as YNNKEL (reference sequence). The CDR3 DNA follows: TGTGCCAGCAGCCAAGTCCCGGGACTAGCGGCCGGCACAGATACGCAGTATTTT. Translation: CASSQVPGLAAGTDTQYF.

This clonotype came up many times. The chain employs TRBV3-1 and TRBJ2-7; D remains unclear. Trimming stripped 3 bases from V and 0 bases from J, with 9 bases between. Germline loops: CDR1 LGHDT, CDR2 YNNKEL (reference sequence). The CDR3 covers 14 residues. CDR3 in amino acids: CASSQRQSSYEQYF. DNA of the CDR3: TGTGCCAGCAGCCAGAGGCAGAGCTCCTACGAGCAGTACTTC.

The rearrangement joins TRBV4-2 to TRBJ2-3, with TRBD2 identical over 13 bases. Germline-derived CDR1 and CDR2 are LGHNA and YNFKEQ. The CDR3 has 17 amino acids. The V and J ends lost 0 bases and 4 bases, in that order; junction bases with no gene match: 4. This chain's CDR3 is CASSQEGLAGDPDTQYF. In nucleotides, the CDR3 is TGTGCCAGCAGCCAAGAAGGACTAGCGGGAGACCCAGATACGCAGTATTTT.

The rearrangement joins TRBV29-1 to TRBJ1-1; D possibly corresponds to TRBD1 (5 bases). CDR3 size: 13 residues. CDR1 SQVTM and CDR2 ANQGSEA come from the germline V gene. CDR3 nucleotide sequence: TGCTCCGGTAATCGGGGGTCCCGGACTGAAGCTTTCTTT. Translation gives CSGNRGSRTEAFF.

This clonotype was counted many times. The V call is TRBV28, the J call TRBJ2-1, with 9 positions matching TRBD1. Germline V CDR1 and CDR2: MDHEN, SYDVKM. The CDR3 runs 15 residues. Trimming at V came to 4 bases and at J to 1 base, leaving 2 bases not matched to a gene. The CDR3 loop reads CASSWGQGSYNEQFF. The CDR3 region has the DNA TGTGCCAGCAGTTGGGGACAGGGTTCCTACAATGAGCAGTTCTTC.

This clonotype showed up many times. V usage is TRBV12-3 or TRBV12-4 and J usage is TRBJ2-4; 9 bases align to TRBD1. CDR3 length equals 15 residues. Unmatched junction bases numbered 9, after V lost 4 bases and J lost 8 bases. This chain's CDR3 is CASSSHRGPYHIQYF. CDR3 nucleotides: TGTGCCAGCAGTTCCCACAGGGGGCCCTACCACATTCAGTACTTC.

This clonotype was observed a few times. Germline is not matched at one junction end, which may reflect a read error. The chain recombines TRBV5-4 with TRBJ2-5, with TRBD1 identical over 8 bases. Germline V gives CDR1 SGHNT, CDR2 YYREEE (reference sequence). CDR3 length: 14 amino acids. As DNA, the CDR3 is TGTGCCAGCAGCTTGCCCAGGGGGCAAGAGGCCCAGTACTTC. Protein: CASSLPRGQEAQYF.

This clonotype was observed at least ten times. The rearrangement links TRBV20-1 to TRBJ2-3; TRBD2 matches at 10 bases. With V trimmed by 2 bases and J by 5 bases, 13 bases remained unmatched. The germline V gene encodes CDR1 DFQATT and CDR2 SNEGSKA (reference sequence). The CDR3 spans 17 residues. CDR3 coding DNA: TGCAGTGCTAGATCTACGGGAAGCGGGAGGGCCGAAGATACGCAGTATTTT. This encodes CSARSTGSGRAEDTQYF.

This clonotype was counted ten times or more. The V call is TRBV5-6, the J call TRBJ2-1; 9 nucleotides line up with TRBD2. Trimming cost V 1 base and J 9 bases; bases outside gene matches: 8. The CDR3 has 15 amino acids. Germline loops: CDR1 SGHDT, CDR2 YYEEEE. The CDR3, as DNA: TGTGCCAGCAGCTTGTCTAGCGGGAAGAGGCGTGAGCAGTTCTTC. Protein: CASSLSSGKRREQFF.

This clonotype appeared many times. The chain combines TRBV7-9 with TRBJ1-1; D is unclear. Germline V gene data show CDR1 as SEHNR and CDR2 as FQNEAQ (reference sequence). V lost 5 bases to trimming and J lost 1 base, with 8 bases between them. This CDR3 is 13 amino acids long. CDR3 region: CASSVEANTEAFF. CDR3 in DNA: TGTGCCAGCAGCGTAGAAGCGAACACTGAAGCTTTCTTT.

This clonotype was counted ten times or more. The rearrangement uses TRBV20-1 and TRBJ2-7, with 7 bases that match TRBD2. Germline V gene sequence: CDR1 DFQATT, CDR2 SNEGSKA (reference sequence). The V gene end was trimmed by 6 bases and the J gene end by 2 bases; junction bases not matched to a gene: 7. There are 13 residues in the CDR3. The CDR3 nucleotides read TGCAGTGCCCTATCGGGGGGAGCCTACGAGCAGTACTTC. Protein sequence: CSALSGGAYEQYF.

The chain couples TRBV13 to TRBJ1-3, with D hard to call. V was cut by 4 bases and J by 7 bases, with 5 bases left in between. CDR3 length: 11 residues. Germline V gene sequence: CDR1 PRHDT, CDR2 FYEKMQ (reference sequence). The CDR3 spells CASSWRNTIYF. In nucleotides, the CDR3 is TGTGCCAGCAGCTGGAGGAACACCATATATTTT.

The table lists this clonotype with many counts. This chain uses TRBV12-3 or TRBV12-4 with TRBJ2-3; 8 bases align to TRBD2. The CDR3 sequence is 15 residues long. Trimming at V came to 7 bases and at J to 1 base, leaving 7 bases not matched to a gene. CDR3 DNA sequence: TGTGCCAGCACTTACAGCGGGAGACGCACAGATACGCAGTATTTT. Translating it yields CASTYSGRRTDTQYF.

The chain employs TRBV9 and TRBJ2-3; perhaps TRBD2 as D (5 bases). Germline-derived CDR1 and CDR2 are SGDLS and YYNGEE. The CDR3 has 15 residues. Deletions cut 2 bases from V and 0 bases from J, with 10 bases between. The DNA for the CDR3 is TGTGCCAGCAGCGTTATCGGGGTTAGCACAGATACGCAGTATTTT. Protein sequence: CASSVIGVSTDTQYF.